The clone carrying this TCR beta chain was counted only a few times. Antigen unknown. Some clones are missing from TCRdb's copy, which holds only in-frame ones; the method was immunoSEQ multiplex PCR. Of fewer than 200,000 clones in the sample, almost 95% are singletons; the top ten hold 1% to 1.5%. The data belong to a study of T cell responses to AZD1222 COVID-19 vaccine. Study observations and caveats: Spike was spanned by vaccine-associated CD4 TCRs, which were dominant at 160-218 and 743-854.

J lost 2 bases, V lost 2 bases, and 3 bases had no gene match. In germline, CDR1 is SGHNT, CDR2 YYREEE (reference sequence). The CDR3 extends over 16 amino acids. This clonotype was obtained from an adult in good health. The sample consisted of peripheral blood, taken on day 0 of AZD1222 vaccination. The chain carries TRBV5-4 and TRBJ1-3; the match to TRBD1 covers 11 bases. The CDR3, as DNA: TGTGCCAGCAGCTTACCGGGACAGGGGGCTGGAAACACCATATATTTT. Its translation: CASSLPGQGAGNTIYF.